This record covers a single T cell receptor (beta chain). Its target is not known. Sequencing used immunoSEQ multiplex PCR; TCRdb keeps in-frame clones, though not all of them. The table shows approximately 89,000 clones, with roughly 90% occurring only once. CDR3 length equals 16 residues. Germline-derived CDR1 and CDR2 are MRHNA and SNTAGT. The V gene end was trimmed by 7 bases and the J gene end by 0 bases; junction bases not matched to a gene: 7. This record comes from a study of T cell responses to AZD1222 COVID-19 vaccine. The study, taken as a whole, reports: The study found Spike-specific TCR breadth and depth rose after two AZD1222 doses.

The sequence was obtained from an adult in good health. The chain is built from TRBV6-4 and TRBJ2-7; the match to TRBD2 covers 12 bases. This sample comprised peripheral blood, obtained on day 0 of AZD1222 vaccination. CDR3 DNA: TGTGCCAGCAATAGAGGACTAGCGGGGAGCTCCTACGAGCAGTACTTC. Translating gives CASNRGLAGSSYEQYF.